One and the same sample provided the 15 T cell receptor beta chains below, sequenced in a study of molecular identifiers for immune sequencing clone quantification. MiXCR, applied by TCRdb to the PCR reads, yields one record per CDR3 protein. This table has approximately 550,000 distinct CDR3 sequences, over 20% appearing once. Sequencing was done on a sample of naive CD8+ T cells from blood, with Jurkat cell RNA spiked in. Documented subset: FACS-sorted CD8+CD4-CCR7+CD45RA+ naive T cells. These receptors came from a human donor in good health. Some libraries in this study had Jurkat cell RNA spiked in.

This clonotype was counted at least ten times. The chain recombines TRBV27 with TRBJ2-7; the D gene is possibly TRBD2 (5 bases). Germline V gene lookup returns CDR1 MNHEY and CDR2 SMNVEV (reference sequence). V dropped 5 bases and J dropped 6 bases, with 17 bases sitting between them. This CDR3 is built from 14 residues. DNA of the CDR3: TGTGCCAGCAGTATCGGACTCTCGCCCCTCGAGCAGTACTTC. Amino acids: CASSIGLSPLEQYF.

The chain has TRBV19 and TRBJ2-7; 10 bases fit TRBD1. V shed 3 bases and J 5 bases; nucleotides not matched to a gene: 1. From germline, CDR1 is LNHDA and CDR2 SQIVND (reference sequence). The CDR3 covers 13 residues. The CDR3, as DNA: TGTGCCAGTAGTATCGGGACAGGGGACGAGCAGTACTTC. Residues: CASSIGTGDEQYF.

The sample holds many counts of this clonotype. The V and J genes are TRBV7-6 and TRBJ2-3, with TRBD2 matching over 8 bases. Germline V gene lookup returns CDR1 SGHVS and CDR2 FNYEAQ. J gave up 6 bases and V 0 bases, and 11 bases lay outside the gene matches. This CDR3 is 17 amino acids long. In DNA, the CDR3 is TGTGCCAGCAGCTTAGCTGGCGGGGGGCCGGCGTCGGATACGCAGTATTTT. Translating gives CASSLAGGGPASDTQYF.

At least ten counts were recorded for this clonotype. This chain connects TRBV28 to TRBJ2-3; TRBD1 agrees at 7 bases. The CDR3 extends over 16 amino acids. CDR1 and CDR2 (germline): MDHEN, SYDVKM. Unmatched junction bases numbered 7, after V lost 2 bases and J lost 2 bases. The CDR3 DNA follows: TGTGCCAGCAGTTTACCTACACAGGGGAACACAGATACGCAGTATTTT. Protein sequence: CASSLPTQGNTDTQYF.

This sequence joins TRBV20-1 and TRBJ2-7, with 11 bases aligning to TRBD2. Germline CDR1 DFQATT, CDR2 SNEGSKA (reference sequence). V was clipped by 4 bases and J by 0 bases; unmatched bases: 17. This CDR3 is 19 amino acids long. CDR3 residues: CSAIHSGLAAPESSYEQYF. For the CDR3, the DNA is TGCAGTGCTATTCATTCGGGACTAGCGGCCCCCGAAAGCTCCTACGAGCAGTACTTC.

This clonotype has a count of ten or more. The CDR3 sequence is CSVEGNGYEQYF. The CDR3 nucleotides are TGCAGCGTTGAAGGAAACGGGTACGAGCAGTACTTC. The chain combines TRBV29-1 with TRBJ2-7; D call uncertain. With 1 base removed from V and 4 bases from J, the gap between germline ends came to 8 bases. The CDR3 is made up of 12 amino acids. From germline, CDR1 is SQVTM and CDR2 ANQGSEA.

In nucleotides, the CDR3 is TGTGCCAGCAGCCTGGACCCAGGGTATGGAAACACCATATATTTT. Protein product: CASSLDPGYGNTIYF. The V call is TRBV14, the J call TRBJ1-3, with D possibly TRBD1 on 5 matching bases. Looked up from germline, CDR1 is SGHDN and CDR2 is FVKESK. V was shortened by 4 bases and J by 3 bases, with 13 bases between the two germline ends. The CDR3 spans 15 residues.

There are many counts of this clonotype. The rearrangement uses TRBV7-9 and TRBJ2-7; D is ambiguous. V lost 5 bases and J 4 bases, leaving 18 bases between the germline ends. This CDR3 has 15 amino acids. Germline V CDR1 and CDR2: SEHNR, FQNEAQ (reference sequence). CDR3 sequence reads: CASSPELGSLYEQYF. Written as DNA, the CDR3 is TGTGCCAGCAGCCCAGAGTTGGGTTCGCTTTACGAGCAGTACTTC.

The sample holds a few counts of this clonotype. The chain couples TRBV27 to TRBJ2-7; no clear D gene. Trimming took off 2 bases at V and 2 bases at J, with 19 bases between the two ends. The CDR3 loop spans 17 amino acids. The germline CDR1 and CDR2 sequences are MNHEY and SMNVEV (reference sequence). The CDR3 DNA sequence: TGTGCCAGCAGTTTAAAACTCGGCAGTCCGCACCCCTACGAGCAGTACTTC. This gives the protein CASSLKLGSPHPYEQYF.

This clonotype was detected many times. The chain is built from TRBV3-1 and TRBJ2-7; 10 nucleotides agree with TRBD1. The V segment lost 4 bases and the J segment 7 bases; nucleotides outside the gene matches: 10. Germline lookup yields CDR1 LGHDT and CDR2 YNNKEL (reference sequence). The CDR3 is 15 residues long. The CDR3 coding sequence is TGTGCCAGCAGCCTACGGGACAGGGGTTCGGGAGAGCAGTACTTC. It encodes CASSLRDRGSGEQYF.

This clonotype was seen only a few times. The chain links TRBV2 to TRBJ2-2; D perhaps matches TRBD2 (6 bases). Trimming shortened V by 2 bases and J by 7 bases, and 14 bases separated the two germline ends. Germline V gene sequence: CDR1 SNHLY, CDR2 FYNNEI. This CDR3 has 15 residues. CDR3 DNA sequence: TGTGCCAGCAGTGAACGGGGGAATCGGGGCGGGGAGCTGTTTTTT. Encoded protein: CASSERGNRGGELFF.

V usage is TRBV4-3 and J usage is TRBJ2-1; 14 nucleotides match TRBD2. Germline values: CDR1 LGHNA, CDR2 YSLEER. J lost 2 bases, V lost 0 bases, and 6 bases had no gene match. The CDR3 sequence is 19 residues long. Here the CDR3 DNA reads TGCGCCAGCAGCCAAGACCGACTAGCGGGGGGGCCCGCCTACAATGAGCAGTTCTTC. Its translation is CASSQDRLAGGPAYNEQFF.

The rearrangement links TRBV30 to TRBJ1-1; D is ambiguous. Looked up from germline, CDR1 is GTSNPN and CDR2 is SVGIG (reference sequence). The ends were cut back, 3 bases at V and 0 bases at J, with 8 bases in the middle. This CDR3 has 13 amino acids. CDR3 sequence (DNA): TGTGCCTGGAGCTGGACCTTGAACACTGAAGCTTTCTTT. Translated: CAWSWTLNTEAFF.

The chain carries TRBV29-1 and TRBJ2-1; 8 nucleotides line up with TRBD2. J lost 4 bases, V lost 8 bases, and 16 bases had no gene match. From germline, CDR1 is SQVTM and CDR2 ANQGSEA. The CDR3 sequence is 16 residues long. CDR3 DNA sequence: TGCAGCCTCACCGGGGAGCTGGGACTAGTGTACAATGAGCAGTTCTTC. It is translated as CSLTGELGLVYNEQFF.

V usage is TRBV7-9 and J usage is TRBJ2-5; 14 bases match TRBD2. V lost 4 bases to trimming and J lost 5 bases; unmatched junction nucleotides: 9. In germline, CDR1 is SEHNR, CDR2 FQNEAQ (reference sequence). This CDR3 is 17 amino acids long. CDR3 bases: TGTGCCAGCAGCTCCCCGGGACTAGCGGGAGCAGCTGAGACCCAGTACTTC. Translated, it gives CASSSPGLAGAAETQYF.